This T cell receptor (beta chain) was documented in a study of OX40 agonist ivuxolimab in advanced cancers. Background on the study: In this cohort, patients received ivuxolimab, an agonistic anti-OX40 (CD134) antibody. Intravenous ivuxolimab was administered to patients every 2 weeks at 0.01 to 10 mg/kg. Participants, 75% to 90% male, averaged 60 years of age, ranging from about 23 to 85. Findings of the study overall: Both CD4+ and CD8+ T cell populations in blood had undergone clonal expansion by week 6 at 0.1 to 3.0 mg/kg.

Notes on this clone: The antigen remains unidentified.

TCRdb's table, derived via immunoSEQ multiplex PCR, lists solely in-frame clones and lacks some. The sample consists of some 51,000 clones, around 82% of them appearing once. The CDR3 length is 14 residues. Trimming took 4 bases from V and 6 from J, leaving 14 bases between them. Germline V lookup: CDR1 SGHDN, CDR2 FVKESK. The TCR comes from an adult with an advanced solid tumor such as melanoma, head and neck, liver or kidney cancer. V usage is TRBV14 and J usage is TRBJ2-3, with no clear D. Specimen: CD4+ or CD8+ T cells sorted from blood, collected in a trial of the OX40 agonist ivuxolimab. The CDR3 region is CASSRNTIMDTQYF. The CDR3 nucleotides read TGTGCCAGCAGCCGGAATACGATAATGGATACGCAGTATTTT.